These T cell receptor beta chains were read from a single sample in a study of blood T cell repertoires in COVID-19. Produced via immunoSEQ multiplex PCR; TCRdb's table is partial and in-frame only. The data contain just under 55,000 clones, 90% to 95% of them singletons. The material sequenced was peripheral blood. These receptors all come from a man aged 45-60 years with acute or convalescent COVID-19. CDR3s include the opening cysteine and the closing phenylalanine or tryptophan. Fields, in order: V gene, J gene, D gene, CDR3 length, clone size, CDR3 protein, CDR3 DNA. A D gene is named only where the DNA matches it firmly. Part of the rows lack a size; the others show once, few, many or a class for expanded clones.

v_call: TRBV9; j_call: TRBJ1-1; d_call: TRBD1; cdr3_length: 14; clone_size: -; cdr3_aa: CASSPHGTGTEAFF; cdr3_nt: TGTGCCAGCAGCCCCCACGGGACAGGCACTGAAGCTTTCTTT
v_call: TRBV5-4; j_call: TRBJ2-6; d_call: TRBD1; cdr3_length: 19; clone_size: once; cdr3_aa: CASSLEMGQFSSGANVLTF; cdr3_nt: TGTGCCAGCAGCTTGGAAATGGGACAGTTTTCTTCTGGGGCCAACGTCCTGACTTTC
v_call: TRBV6-2/TRBV6-3; j_call: TRBJ2-7; d_call: -; cdr3_length: 11; clone_size: -; cdr3_aa: CASSPQYEQYF; cdr3_nt: TGTGCCAGCAGCCCCCAGTACGAGCAGTACTTC
v_call: TRBV23-1; j_call: TRBJ2-5; d_call: -; cdr3_length: 16; clone_size: -; cdr3_aa: CASSQFVQGRQETQYF; cdr3_nt: TGCGCCAGCAGTCAATTTGTTCAGGGGCGGCAAGAGACCCAGTACTTC
v_call: TRBV4-1; j_call: TRBJ2-7; d_call: -; cdr3_length: 15; clone_size: -; cdr3_aa: CASSREVSRSYEQYF; cdr3_nt: TGCGCCAGCAGCCGCGAGGTGTCAAGGTCCTACGAGCAGTACTTC
v_call: TRBV4-3; j_call: TRBJ2-2; d_call: TRBD2; cdr3_length: 17; clone_size: -; cdr3_aa: CASSQDPSGVNTGELFF; cdr3_nt: TGCGCCAGCAGCCAAGATCCCAGCGGGGTGAACACCGGGGAGCTGTTTTTT
v_call: TRBV5-1; j_call: TRBJ2-7; d_call: TRBD2; cdr3_length: 15; clone_size: -; cdr3_aa: CASSLGTSGTYEQYF; cdr3_nt: TGCGCCAGCAGCTTAGGGACTAGCGGTACCTACGAGCAGTACTTC
v_call: TRBV2; j_call: TRBJ2-2; d_call: TRBD1; cdr3_length: 14; clone_size: -; cdr3_aa: CASEGTGRTGELFF; cdr3_nt: TGTGCCAGCGAGGGGACAGGGAGGACCGGGGAGCTGTTTTTT
v_call: TRBV5-1; j_call: TRBJ1-1; d_call: -; cdr3_length: 15; clone_size: -; cdr3_aa: CASSVGQSGGTEAFF; cdr3_nt: TGCGCCAGCAGCGTTGGACAGTCGGGGGGAACTGAAGCTTTCTTT
v_call: TRBV19; j_call: TRBJ2-3; d_call: -; cdr3_length: 15; clone_size: -; cdr3_aa: CASSFAARGTDTQYF; cdr3_nt: TGTGCCAGTAGTTTCGCGGCTCGAGGCACAGATACGCAGTATTTT
v_call: TRBV16; j_call: TRBJ1-1; d_call: -; cdr3_length: 13; clone_size: once; cdr3_aa: CASSRSTRAEAFF; cdr3_nt: TGTGCCAGCAGCCGAAGCACTCGGGCTGAAGCTTTCTTT
v_call: TRBV27; j_call: TRBJ2-1; d_call: -; cdr3_length: 14; clone_size: -; cdr3_aa: CASSLGLALNEQFF; cdr3_nt: TGTGCCAGCAGTTTAGGCCTAGCCCTTAATGAGCAGTTCTTC
v_call: TRBV11-3; j_call: TRBJ2-5; d_call: -; cdr3_length: 13; clone_size: -; cdr3_aa: CASSFAGAETQYF; cdr3_nt: TGTGCCAGCAGCTTTGCAGGGGCAGAGACCCAGTACTTC
v_call: TRBV7-9; j_call: TRBJ2-7; d_call: TRBD1; cdr3_length: 15; clone_size: once; cdr3_aa: CASTLGTGLYYEQYF; cdr3_nt: TGTGCCAGCACCCTTGGGACAGGACTTTACTACGAGCAGTACTTC
v_call: TRBV6-1; j_call: TRBJ2-3; d_call: TRBD2; cdr3_length: 18; clone_size: -; cdr3_aa: CASSELGGFVTSADTQYF; cdr3_nt: TGTGCCAGCAGTGAGTTAGGTGGGTTCGTGACTAGCGCAGATACGCAGTATTTT
v_call: TRBV29-1; j_call: TRBJ2-7; d_call: TRBD1; cdr3_length: 14; clone_size: -; cdr3_aa: CSVLQLTGGTEQYF; cdr3_nt: TGCAGCGTGCTACAGCTGACAGGGGGCACCGAGCAGTACTTC
v_call: TRBV5-8; j_call: TRBJ2-5; d_call: -; cdr3_length: 15; clone_size: -; cdr3_aa: CASSFHRGGQETQYF; cdr3_nt: TGTGCCAGCAGCTTCCACAGGGGGGGGCAAGAGACCCAGTACTTC
v_call: TRBV19; j_call: TRBJ1-6; d_call: -; cdr3_length: 16; clone_size: -; cdr3_aa: CASSIGRSPNDSPLHF; cdr3_nt: TGTGCCAGTAGTATTGGCAGGTCCCCGAATGATTCACCCCTCCACTTT
v_call: TRBV5-1; j_call: TRBJ2-7; d_call: TRBD1; cdr3_length: 14; clone_size: -; cdr3_aa: CASSSRTGSYEQYF; cdr3_nt: TGCGCCAGCAGCTCGCGGACAGGGAGTTACGAGCAGTACTTC
v_call: TRBV5-1; j_call: TRBJ2-7; d_call: TRBD2; cdr3_length: 17; clone_size: -; cdr3_aa: CASSYGTSGLNSYEQYF; cdr3_nt: TGCGCCAGCAGCTACGGGACTAGCGGGCTTAACTCCTACGAGCAGTACTTC
v_call: TRBV5-6; j_call: TRBJ2-7; d_call: -; cdr3_length: 14; clone_size: -; cdr3_aa: CASPAGLRGYEQYF; cdr3_nt: TGTGCCAGCCCGGCGGGGCTAAGAGGGTACGAGCAGTACTTC
v_call: TRBV9; j_call: TRBJ2-7; d_call: TRBD2; cdr3_length: 15; clone_size: -; cdr3_aa: CASSVGGLAGYEQYF; cdr3_nt: TGTGCCAGCAGCGTAGGTGGACTAGCGGGCTACGAGCAGTACTTC